This T cell receptor (beta chain) is from a study of blood T cell repertoires in COVID-19. About the research overall: Researchers got acute and convalescent COVID-19 samples from the United States, Italy and Spain. Sample material is recorded as cDNA or gDNA derived from T cells, B-cell-depleted T cells, or PBMCs.

How the authors handled the data: Scientists estimated how many nucleated cells there were by amplifying reference gene primers. Sequencing was performed with immunoSEQ multiplex PCR; in TCRdb, only in-frame clones are kept and a portion is missing. V and J calls and clone size are copied from that table; D and trimming were computed from the DNA. Among 96,000 or so clones, roughly 84% were seen once, and the ten largest hold 2.9%. This clonotype originated in a woman older than 75 with acute or convalescent COVID-19. The specimen was peripheral blood.

CDR3 in amino acids: CASFAPLEGVNTEAFF. The CDR3 DNA reads TGTGCCAGCTTTGCACCTTTGGAGGGAGTGAACACTGAAGCTTTCTTT. The chain employs TRBV7-9 and TRBJ1-1; D unresolved. V dropped 8 bases and J dropped 0 bases, with 19 bases sitting between them. CDR3 size: 16 residues. The germline V gene encodes CDR1 SEHNR and CDR2 FQNEAQ (reference sequence).